This T cell receptor beta chain was sequenced during a study of neurological immune-mediated disorders. TCRdb re-analysed the 5' RACE reads in MiXCR, keeping a single row per CDR3 protein. Here the sample spans 50,000 or so distinct CDR3 sequences, about a quarter being singletons. Germline lookup yields CDR1 DFQATT and CDR2 SNEGSKA (reference sequence). This CDR3 has 14 amino acids. Trimming pared 5 bases from V and 3 bases from J, leaving 17 bases between. The sequencing input was PBMCs. The sequence was obtained from a woman in her seventies in good health. The chain uses TRBV20-1 and TRBJ2-7; the D gene could be TRBD1 or TRBD2 (5 bases each). The CDR3 nucleotides are TGCAGTGCTCCTGAGAGGGGCGCGAACTACGAGCAGTACTTC. Protein product: CSAPERGANYEQYF.